This passage covers 9 T cell receptor beta chains from one sample sequenced in a study of beta chain features in type 1 diabetes. These receptors lack a known antigen. Study findings and constraints: Significant though moderate, a shortening of TCRB CDR3s appeared in all four CD4+ subsets of Type 1 diabetes patients.

Isolated RNA was reverse transcribed in full, so expressed TCRB transcripts were sequenced. Some clones are missing from TCRdb's copy, which holds only in-frame ones; the method was immunoSEQ multiplex PCR. This table has about 700,000 clones, around 15% appearing once. The sequencing sample was made of naive CD4+ T cells from blood. Every receptor here comes from a man younger than 35 with type 1 diabetes.

The V gene is TRBV29-1, the J gene TRBJ1-3; perhaps TRBD1 as D (6 bases). The CDR3 runs 13 residues. Per the germline V gene, CDR1 is SQVTM and CDR2 is ANQGSEA. V was cut by 6 bases and J by 4 bases, with 13 bases left in between. This CDR3 reads CSVAVGTGNTIYF. DNA for the CDR3: TGCAGCGTAGCCGTCGGGACAGGAAACACCATATATTTT.

This clone came up a few times. The CDR3 DNA reads as TGTGCCAGCAGTGAATTGGGACAGCCGAACACCGGGGAGCTGTTTTTT. It is translated as CASSELGQPNTGELFF. The J gene is TRBJ2-2, the V gene TRBV25-1; the match to TRBD1 covers 7 bases. The J segment lost 0 bases and the V segment lost 1 base, leaving 2 bases of the junction unmatched. From germline, CDR1 is MGHDK and CDR2 SYGVNS. The CDR3 is 16 amino acids. Combining the CDR3 with reference TRBV25-1 and TRBJ2-2 gives the whole variable domain EADIYQTPRYLVIGTGKKITLECSQTMGHDKMYWYQQDPGMELHLIHYSYGVNSTEKGDLSSESTVSRIRTEHFPLTLESARPSHTSQYLCASSELGQPNTGELFFGEGSRLTVL.

In its sample, this clone was seen a few times. The chain combines TRBV21-1 with TRBJ2-7. TRBV21-1 is given as a pseudogene. The CDR3 loop spans 15 amino acids. CDR3 region: CASSKGLRRTYEQYF. For the CDR3, the DNA is TGTGCCAGCAGCAAAGGGTTAAGGAGGACATACGAGCAGTACTTC.

This clone was counted only a few times. CDR3 loop: CASSLGQTNSPLHF. CDR3 nucleotides: TGTGCCAGCAGCTTAGGACAGACCAATTCACCCCTCCACTTT. The chain carries TRBV7-6 and TRBJ1-6; D is perhaps TRBD1 (5 bases). V was shortened by 1 base and J by 7 bases, with 8 bases between the two germline ends. The V gene's germline CDR1 is SGHVS and CDR2 FNYEAQ. CDR3 length equals 14 residues.

The chain recombines TRBV27 with TRBJ1-2; D possibly corresponds to TRBD1 (5 bases). Trimming cost V 6 bases and J 0 bases, with 11 bases left between them. Germline-derived CDR1 and CDR2 are MNHEY and SMNVEV (reference sequence). The CDR3 is made up of 14 amino acids. The CDR3 loop reads CASRAGVTNYGYTF. CDR3 sequence (DNA): TGTGCCAGCAGGGCGGGGGTTACTAACTATGGCTACACCTTC.

The rearrangement uses TRBV7-6 and TRBJ2-5, with D perhaps matching TRBD1 or TRBD2 (7 bases each). CDR1 is SGHVS and CDR2 is FNYEAQ in the germline V gene. The CDR3 loop spans 17 amino acids. Deletions cut 6 bases from V and 2 bases from J, with 22 bases between. The CDR3: CASSPAPGGTAQETQYF. CDR3 sequence (DNA): TGTGCCAGCAGTCCCGCACCCGGGGGGACAGCTCAAGAGACCCAGTACTTC.

The rearrangement links TRBV28 to TRBJ2-7, with D perhaps given as TRBD1 or TRBD2 (5 bases each). V was clipped by 7 bases and J by 7 bases, with 20 bases between them. In germline, CDR1 is MDHEN, CDR2 SYDVKM. The CDR3 has 14 residues. CDR3 coding DNA: TGTGCCAGCAACCGAGGGCAGGGCCTTGGTGAGCAGTACTTC. As protein: CASNRGQGLGEQYF.

This clone was observed a handful of times. V usage is TRBV19 and J usage is TRBJ2-3; 7 positions match TRBD1. The germline V gene has CDR1 LNHDA and CDR2 SQIVND (reference sequence). This CDR3 is built from 14 residues. Trimming removed 7 bases from V and 2 bases from J; junction bases left unmatched: 6. Here the CDR3 reads CASNWDSVTDTQYF. Here the CDR3 DNA reads TGTGCCAGTAATTGGGACAGCGTCACAGATACGCAGTATTTT.

In its sample, this clone was seen a few times. The CDR3 is CASSQGPGDLSYEQYF. For the CDR3, the DNA is TGCGCCAGCAGCCAGGGCCCAGGGGACCTTTCTTACGAGCAGTACTTC. This sequence joins TRBV5-1 and TRBJ2-7, with D possibly TRBD1 on 6 matching bases. Germline CDR1 is SGHRS and CDR2 is YFSETQ. Trimming removed 4 bases from V and 4 bases from J, with 21 bases in between. This CDR3 is 16 amino acids long. Full variable domain (remainder filled in from reference TRBV5-1 and TRBJ2-7): KAGVTQTPRYLIKTRGQQVTLSCSPISGHRSVSWYQQTPGQGLQFLFEYFSETQRNKGNFPGRFSGRQFSNSRSEMNVSTLELGDSALYLCASSQGPGDLSYEQYFGPGTRLTVT.